This T cell receptor (beta chain) was sequenced during a study of CD8+CD57+ T cells in acquired aplastic anemia. In regard to this clonotype: The CDR3 does not end in the conserved phenylalanine or tryptophan, so this is likely a read error.

V shed 3 bases and J shed 0 bases, with 2 bases lying between them. Looked up from germline, CDR1 is SGHDT and CDR2 is YYEEEE. This CDR3 spans 12 amino acids. TCR beta VDJ and CDR3 were profiled, and genomic DNA was the template. From the reads, TCRdb called clonotypes with MiXCR, one entry per CDR3 protein. The sample has approximately 99,000 distinct CDR3 sequences, 51% seen once. The chain carries TRBV5-6 and TRBJ2-3; no clear D. The source material was sorted CD4+, CD8+, or CD8+CD57+ T cells (not recorded which) from PBMCs. The sequence came from a human donor in good health, serving as a control. CDR3 amino acids: CASSSSTDTQYL. CDR3 in DNA: TGTGCCAGCAGCTCCAGCACAGATACGCAGTATCTT.